This TCR beta chain is from a study of blood T cell repertoires in COVID-19. In the study's own analysis: Quantification of nucleated cells was approximated via reference gene primer amplification. Using immunoSEQ multiplex PCR, the repertoire was profiled, and TCRdb retains in-frame clones only, with some absent. The V and J calls and clone size come from that table; D and trimming were worked out from the DNA. Of 45,000 to 65,000 clones listed, approximately 82% are singletons. This clone was seen once. Germline CDR1 is LNHDA and CDR2 is SQIVND (reference sequence). The CDR3 spans 12 residues. Deletions cut 3 bases from V and 2 bases from J, with 4 bases between.

The rearrangement uses TRBV19 and TRBJ1-1; D is unclear. Sequences were obtained from peripheral blood. This TCR derives from a man aged 55-75 years with acute or convalescent COVID-19. The CDR3 bases are TGTGCCAGTAGTATCTCTAACACTGAAGCTTTCTTT. Its translation is CASSISNTEAFF.